This TCR beta chain was captured in a study of T cell responses to AZD1222 COVID-19 vaccine. As for the study in general: Pooling was applied to second doses at about 4 or about 12 weeks.

General study results and limits: Spike-specific TCR breadth and depth grew following two AZD1222 doses. Spike-wide vaccine-associated CD4 TCRs dominated at 160-218 and 743-854. Targets within unmutated variant regions were reportedly found for nearly half of spike-specific TCRs.

Only in-frame clones appear in the TCRdb table, and some are missing; sequencing was by immunoSEQ multiplex PCR. Of some 150,000 clones listed, roughly 90% are singletons. About this clone: Its antigen is undetermined.

Germline V lookup: CDR1 SGHTA, CDR2 FQGNSA. The CDR3 runs 14 residues. V gave up 5 bases and J gave up 0 bases; unmatched junction bases: 3. The material sequenced was peripheral blood, taken on day 0 of AZD1222 vaccination. This clonotype was obtained from an adult in good health. The J gene is TRBJ1-2, the V gene TRBV7-2, with 7 nucleotides matching TRBD1. The CDR3 is CASSPGTANYGYTF. The CDR3 bases are TGTGCCAGCAGCCCAGGGACAGCTAACTATGGCTACACCTTC.